Below, 14 T cell receptor beta chains from the same sample are listed, as sequenced in a study of CXCR3-negative and CXCR3-positive naive CD8 T cells. UMI-tagged TRB cDNA libraries were built via 5' RACE. TCRdb re-called the 5' RACE reads, yielding one record per CDR3 amino acid sequence without DNA. Its table lists over 35,000 distinct CDR3 sequences. Input material: naive CXCR3- CD8+ T cells from blood. The sample's subset: CD45RO-CCR7+CD27+CD95- naive CD8+ T cells lacking CXCR3 (TNR3-). The receptors come from a human donor in good health. Some clones in this sample may be carry-over from other donors' samples.

This chain joins TRBV7-6 and TRBJ2-2; there is no DNA to check the TCRdb D call of TRBD1. CDR3 length: 16 residues. Germline CDR1 reads SGHVS; CDR2 reads FNYEAQ. The CDR3 loop is CASSLILGTPTGELFF.

The chain combines TRBV29-1 with TRBJ2-1; TCRdb lists TRBD2, though no DNA is available to test this call. Germline loops: CDR1 SQVTM, CDR2 ANQGSEA. CDR3 size: 12 residues. CDR3 in amino acids: CSVPSAVDEQFF.

This chain uses TRBV7-9 with TRBJ2-4; as DNA is missing, the TRBD2 call by TCRdb cannot be tested. This CDR3 has 17 amino acids. The V gene's germline CDR1 is SEHNR and CDR2 FQNEAQ (reference sequence). This CDR3 is CASSATTSAGAKNIQYF.

This sequence joins TRBV10-3 and TRBJ2-1; the TRBD2 assignment by TCRdb is unverifiable without DNA. The CDR3 covers 18 residues. Germline CDR1 ENHRY, CDR2 SYGVKD. The CDR3 reads CAISETLAGVSSYNEQFF.

The V call is TRBV29-1, the J call TRBJ1-1. The CDR3 contains 12 residues. Germline values: CDR1 SQVTM, CDR2 ANQGSEA. The CDR3 loop is CSVYILNTEAFF.

The chain couples TRBV11-2 to TRBJ2-3; TCRdb's D call of TRBD2 is untestable without DNA. The CDR3 consists of 16 residues. Germline V gene data show CDR1 as SGHAT and CDR2 as FQNNGV. CDR3 residues: CASSLADGSSPDTQYF.

The chain has TRBV11-2 and TRBJ2-5. This CDR3 is built from 11 residues. CDR1 is SGHAT and CDR2 is FQNNGV in the germline V gene. CDR3: CASRWGETQYF.

The V and J genes are TRBV12-3 or TRBV12-4 and TRBJ1-1; TCRdb calls TRBD1, which cannot be checked without DNA. CDR3 size: 16 residues. The CDR3 sequence is CASSPLRGQGSTEAFF.

The chain joins TRBV9 to TRBJ2-7; with no DNA, the TCRdb D assignment of TRBD2 cannot be verified. The germline gives CDR1 SGDLS, CDR2 YYNGEE. This CDR3 is 14 amino acids long. This CDR3 is CASSAQLATYEQYF.

This sequence joins TRBV9 and TRBJ2-1; the TRBD1 assignment by TCRdb is unverifiable without DNA. The CDR3 runs 12 residues. Germline CDR1 and CDR2: SGDLS and YYNGEE. The CDR3 sequence is CASSTGYNEQFF.

The chain has TRBV28 and TRBJ1-5; TCRdb outputs TRBD1, but without DNA this stays unchecked. Germline assignment: CDR1 MDHEN and CDR2 SYDVKM. The CDR3 has 17 residues. The CDR3 spells CASSFPGHIYSNQPQHF.

V gene TRBV5-5 combines with J gene TRBJ2-1. CDR1 is SGHKS, CDR2 YYEKEE, per germline (reference sequence). This CDR3 comprises 12 residues. The CDR3 here is CASTDLRPEQFF.

This chain links TRBV4-2 with TRBJ1-1; TCRdb's D call, TRBD1, is unchecked because there is no DNA. The CDR3 runs 16 residues. The germline V gene encodes CDR1 LGHNA and CDR2 YNFKEQ. CDR3 residues: CASSQEGGAKKAEAFF.

V gene TRBV27 combines with J gene TRBJ2-1; the D call of TRBD2 rests on TCRdb alone, since no DNA is present to check it. Germline CDR1 and CDR2: MNHEY and SMNVEV (reference sequence). The CDR3 contains 15 residues. The CDR3 is CASSLWRGGYNEQFF.